The 23 T cell receptor beta chains listed next were all sequenced from one sample in a study of blood T cell repertoires in COVID-19. Some clones are missing from TCRdb's copy, which holds only in-frame ones; the method was immunoSEQ multiplex PCR. This table has roughly 35,000 clones, roughly 75% appearing once. The sequenced sample was peripheral blood. The source is a man aged 65 to 85 with acute or convalescent COVID-19.

The chain couples TRBV21-1 to TRBJ1-2. TRBV21-1 is a pseudogene locus. This CDR3 has 16 amino acids. Here the CDR3 DNA reads TGTGCCAGCAGCAAAGAGGAGGCCGAAGCTAACTATGGCTACACCTTC. The encoded protein is CASSKEEAEANYGYTF.

The chain employs TRBV28 and TRBJ1-1; D is perhaps TRBD1 (6 bases). Germline V gives CDR1 MDHEN, CDR2 SYDVKM. The CDR3 runs 10 residues. V lost 6 bases and J lost 11, with 10 bases in between. The CDR3 loop is CASSTGFAFF. In nucleotides, the CDR3 is TGTGCCAGCAGCACAGGGTTTGCTTTCTTT. Filled out from reference TRBV28 and TRBJ1-1, the complete variable domain reads DVKVTQSSRYLVKRTGEKVFLECVQDMDHENMFWYRQDPGLGLRLIYFSYDVKMKEKGDIPEGYSVSREKKERFSLILESASTNQTSMYLCASSTGFAFFGQGTRLTVV.

V and J are TRBV5-5 and TRBJ2-3, with TRBD1 identical over 9 bases. Per the germline V gene, CDR1 is SGHKS and CDR2 is YYEKEE (reference sequence). The length of the CDR3 is 17 residues. V lost 4 bases and J lost 3; bases outside the gene matches: 12. DNA for the CDR3: TGTGCCAGCAGCGGGACGGGACAGGGAGGGGCAACAGATACGCAGTATTTT. It is translated as CASSGTGQGGATDTQYF.

The CDR3 region is CASSPSGASSYEQYF. DNA of the CDR3: TGTGCCAGCAGCCCGAGCGGGGCCAGCTCCTACGAGCAGTACTTC. The chain employs TRBV11-2 and TRBJ2-7; 7 positions match TRBD2. The J segment lost 0 bases and the V segment lost 5 bases, leaving 7 bases of the junction unmatched. Germline V gene lookup returns CDR1 SGHAT and CDR2 FQNNGV. CDR3 length: 15 residues.

J is TRBJ2-5 and V is TRBV7-2; 8 nucleotides agree with TRBD2. Per the germline V gene, CDR1 is SGHTA and CDR2 is FQGNSA. V lost 4 bases, J lost 5 bases, and 9 bases stayed unmatched. The CDR3 sequence is 15 residues long. This chain's CDR3 is CASSSPAGGGETQYF. CDR3 nucleotide sequence: TGTGCCAGCAGCTCCCCGGCGGGAGGCGGGGAGACCCAGTACTTC.

The gene calls are TRBV6-2 or TRBV6-3 and TRBJ1-5; D remains ambiguous. V gave up 5 bases and J gave up 5 bases, with 7 bases separating them. CDR1 and CDR2 from the germline V gene are MNHEY and SVGEGT. The CDR3 extends over 12 amino acids. The chain's CDR3 is CASSTAHQPQHF. Written as DNA, the CDR3 is TGTGCCAGCAGTACCGCGCATCAGCCCCAGCATTTT.

V and J are TRBV27 and TRBJ2-2; D possibly corresponds to TRBD1 (5 bases). The germline CDR1 and CDR2 sequences are MNHEY and SMNVEV (reference sequence). There are 14 residues in the CDR3. V lost 3 bases and J lost 6, with 11 bases in between. The CDR3 DNA sequence: TGTGCCAGCAGTTTCAGGGTGCTATCCGGGGAGCTGTTTTTT. Its translation: CASSFRVLSGELFF.

The chain joins TRBV9 to TRBJ2-6, with a weak D call TRBD2 (5 bases). V was trimmed by 1 base and J by 2 bases, leaving 10 bases between them. Germline V lookup: CDR1 SGDLS, CDR2 YYNGEE. The CDR3 consists of 16 residues. CDR3 DNA: TGTGCCAGCAGCGTAATCGGGAACGCTGGGGCCAACGTCCTGACTTTC. It codes for CASSVIGNAGANVLTF.

CDR3 in amino acids: CASSLGGIVLGLNEQFF. The CDR3 region has the DNA TGTGCCAGCAGCTTAGGAGGGATAGTGCTTGGATTGAATGAGCAGTTCTTC. This chain uses TRBV7-9 with TRBJ2-1; a possible D gene is TRBD2 (5 bases). Trimming stripped 1 base from V and 7 bases from J, with 20 bases between. The germline V gene has CDR1 SEHNR and CDR2 FQNEAQ (reference sequence). The CDR3 is 17 amino acids.

This sequence joins TRBV12-3 or TRBV12-4 and TRBJ2-4; the match to TRBD1 covers 10 bases. The CDR3 spans 13 residues. Unmatched junction bases numbered 2, after V lost 4 bases and J lost 8 bases. CDR3 nucleotides: TGTGCCAGCAGTTGGACAGGGGGGGACATTCAGTACTTC. As protein: CASSWTGGDIQYF.

CDR3 sequence: CAWRATGSNQPQHF. The CDR3 DNA follows: TGTGCCTGGAGGGCAACAGGGAGCAATCAGCCCCAGCATTTT. J is TRBJ1-5 and V is TRBV30; D perhaps matches TRBD1 (6 bases). V lost 3 bases, J lost 1 base, and 10 bases lay in between. The CDR3 is 14 amino acids. Germline loops: CDR1 GTSNPN, CDR2 SVGIG (reference sequence).

This rearrangement joins TRBV10-1 to TRBJ2-2, with D hard to call. The V end was cut by 6 bases, the J end by 0 bases, with 5 bases between. Germline CDR1 is WNHNN and CDR2 is SYGVQD (reference sequence). This CDR3 is 13 amino acids long. CDR3 bases: TGCGCCAGCAGCCCAGCGAACACCGGGGAGCTGTTTTTT. As protein: CASSPANTGELFF.

The CDR3 reads CASSEFLGRNTDTQYF. CDR3 in DNA: TGTGCCAGCAGTGAATTTTTGGGGCGGAACACAGATACGCAGTATTTT. V and J are TRBV6-1 and TRBJ2-3; the D gene is possibly TRBD1 (5 bases). V was trimmed by 2 bases and J by 2 bases, leaving 14 bases between them. Per germline, CDR1 MNHNS and CDR2 SASEGT. The CDR3 is made up of 16 amino acids.

This rearrangement joins TRBV4-3 to TRBJ2-3; the D gene is possibly TRBD2 (5 bases). V was cut by 3 bases and J by 0 bases, with 10 bases left in between. The CDR3 has 15 residues. The germline CDR1 and CDR2 sequences are LGHNA and YSLEER. The CDR3 spells CASSQRVSSTDTQYF. The CDR3 nucleotides read TGCGCCAGCAGCCAGCGGGTTTCTAGCACAGATACGCAGTATTTT.

This clone was picked up a small number of times. The V and J genes are TRBV27 and TRBJ1-2; 12 bases are shared with TRBD1. V dropped 4 bases and J dropped 7; count of bases not matched to a gene: 4. The CDR3 contains 14 residues. CDR1 MNHEY and CDR2 SMNVEV come from the germline V gene (reference sequence). The CDR3: CASSYGTGGGGYTF. Here the CDR3 DNA reads TGTGCCAGCAGTTATGGGACAGGGGGCGGTGGCTACACCTTC.

This sequence joins TRBV5-4 and TRBJ1-6, with TRBD1 identical over 9 bases. This CDR3 comprises 16 residues. V dropped 4 bases and J dropped 5; count of bases not matched to a gene: 7. Germline V gene lookup returns CDR1 SGHNT and CDR2 YYREEE (reference sequence). The CDR3 protein is CASSPGGTGHNSPLHF. DNA for the CDR3: TGTGCCAGCAGCCCGGGGGGGACAGGGCATAATTCACCCCTCCACTTT.

This clone was counted a few times. The rearrangement uses TRBV4-2 and TRBJ1-1; maybe TRBD1 (6 bases). Trimming shortened V by 5 bases and J by 4 bases, and 17 bases separated the two germline ends. From germline, CDR1 is LGHNA and CDR2 YNFKEQ. This CDR3 has 15 residues. The CDR3 coding sequence is TGTGCCAGCAGCACCCAATATCCAGGGGTCACTGAAGCTTTCTTT. It codes for CASSTQYPGVTEAFF.

This chain links TRBV27 with TRBJ2-5; 9 nucleotides agree with TRBD2. The CDR3 contains 17 residues. V lost 4 bases to trimming and J lost 0 bases; unmatched junction nucleotides: 9. Germline values: CDR1 MNHEY, CDR2 SMNVEV (reference sequence). The CDR3 nucleotides are TGTGCCAGCAGTTCCCTTAATATAGCGGGGGACCAAGAGACCCAGTACTTC. It translates to CASSSLNIAGDQETQYF.

This clone came up a few times. The chain carries TRBV19 and TRBJ1-5; 8 bases agree with TRBD1. With V trimmed by 6 bases and J by 4 bases, 5 bases remained unmatched. Per the germline V gene, CDR1 is LNHDA and CDR2 is SQIVND (reference sequence). The CDR3 is made up of 14 amino acids. CDR3 sequence (DNA): TGTGCCAGTAGAGTTAGACAGGGGAATCAGCCCCAGCATTTT. Encoded protein: CASRVRQGNQPQHF.

CDR3 in amino acids: CASSLGPIASGNTIYF. CDR3 sequence (DNA): TGTGCCAGCAGCTTAGGGCCCATAGCCTCTGGAAACACCATATATTTT. The rearrangement uses TRBV7-2 and TRBJ1-3; no clear D. The CDR3 has 16 residues. The germline gives CDR1 SGHTA, CDR2 FQGNSA. Trimming took off 1 base at V and 0 bases at J, with 10 bases between the two ends.

The genes are TRBV30 and TRBJ1-2; 7 nucleotides agree with TRBD1. Trimming cost V 7 bases and J 2 bases; bases outside gene matches: 16. Germline loops: CDR1 GTSNPN, CDR2 SVGIG (reference sequence). This CDR3 contains 16 residues. CDR3 loop: CALNMRGRDRNYGYTF. The CDR3 coding sequence is TGTGCCTTAAACATGAGGGGGCGAGACAGGAACTATGGCTACACCTTC.

This clone is a singleton in its sample. The J gene is TRBJ1-2, the V gene TRBV12-3 or TRBV12-4, with 7 bases matching TRBD1. This CDR3 is 13 amino acids long. V trimming: 3 bases; J trimming: 8 bases; junction bases outside the gene matches: 6. The DNA for the CDR3 is TGTGCCAGCAGTTTTTTACAGGGGAGAGGCTACACCTTC. As protein: CASSFLQGRGYTF.

This chain links TRBV14 with TRBJ1-3; D remains unclear. Germline V CDR1 and CDR2: SGHDN, FVKESK. The CDR3 covers 16 residues. Trimming shortened V by 2 bases and J by 3 bases, and 14 bases separated the two germline ends. The DNA of the CDR3 is TGTGCCAGCAGCCAACGGCTCGGTGGGAGTGGAAACACCATATATTTT. It specifies CASSQRLGGSGNTIYF. Based on the CDR3 plus reference TRBV14 and TRBJ1-3, the full variable domain is EAGVTQFPSHSVIEKGQTVTLRCDPISGHDNLYWYRRVMGKEIKFLLHFVKESKQDESGMPNNRFLAERTGGTYSTLKVQPAELEDSGVYFCASSQRLGGSGNTIYFGEGSWLTVV.